This TCR beta chain originates from a study of neoadjuvant anti-PD-1 for oral cavity cancer. Trimming took 1 base from V and 7 from J; bases not matched to a gene: 13. The CDR3 has 17 amino acids. Germline CDR1 and CDR2: SGHAT and FQNNGV. Using immunoSEQ multiplex PCR, the repertoire was profiled, and TCRdb retains in-frame clones only, with some absent. The table records tens of thousands of clones, more than 70% of them present only once. Blood cells were analyzed directly, without culture or expansion. This clone was observed a single time. The sequence was collected from a person aged 35-80 years with oral cavity squamous cell carcinoma. The sample here was PBMCs, taken before nivolumab (anti-PD-1) treatment. The chain employs TRBV11-2 and TRBJ2-7; TRBD2 aligns across 10 bases. CDR3 nucleotide sequence: TGTGCCAGCAGCTTAGGCACTAGCGGGATCTATCTGAATGAGCAGTACTTC. Residues: CASSLGTSGIYLNEQYF.